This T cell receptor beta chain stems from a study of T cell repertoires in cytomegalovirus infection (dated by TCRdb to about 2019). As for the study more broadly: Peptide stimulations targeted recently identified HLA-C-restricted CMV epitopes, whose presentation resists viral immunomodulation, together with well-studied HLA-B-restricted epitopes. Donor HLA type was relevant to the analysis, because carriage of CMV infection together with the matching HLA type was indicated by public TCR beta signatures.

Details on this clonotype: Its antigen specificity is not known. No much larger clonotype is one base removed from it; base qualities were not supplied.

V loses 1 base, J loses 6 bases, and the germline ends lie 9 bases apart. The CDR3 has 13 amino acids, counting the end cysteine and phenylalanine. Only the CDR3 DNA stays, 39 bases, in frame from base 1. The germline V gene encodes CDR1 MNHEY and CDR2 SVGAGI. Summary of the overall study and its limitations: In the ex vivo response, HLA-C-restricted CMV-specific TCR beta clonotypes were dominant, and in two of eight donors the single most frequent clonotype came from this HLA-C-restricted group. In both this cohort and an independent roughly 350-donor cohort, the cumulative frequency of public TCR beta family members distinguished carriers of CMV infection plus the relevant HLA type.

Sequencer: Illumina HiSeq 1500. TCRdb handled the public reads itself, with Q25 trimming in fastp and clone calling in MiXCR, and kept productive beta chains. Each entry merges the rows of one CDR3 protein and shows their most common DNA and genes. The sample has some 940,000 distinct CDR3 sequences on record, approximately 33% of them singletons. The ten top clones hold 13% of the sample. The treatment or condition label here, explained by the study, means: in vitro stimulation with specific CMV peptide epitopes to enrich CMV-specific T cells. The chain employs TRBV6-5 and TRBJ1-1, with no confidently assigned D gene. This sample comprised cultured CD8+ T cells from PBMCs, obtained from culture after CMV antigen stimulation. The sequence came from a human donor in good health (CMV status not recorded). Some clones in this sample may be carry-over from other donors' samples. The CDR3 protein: CASSYLKEAEAFF. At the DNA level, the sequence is TGTGCCAGCAGTTACTTGAAAGAGGCTGAAGCTTTCTTT.